The source of this T cell receptor beta chain is a study of blood T cells in healthy people across ages. Germline V gives CDR1 SQVTM, CDR2 ANQGSEA. CDR3 length equals 14 residues. Per sample, at least 5 micrograms of total RNA were extracted. Notes on the study in general: Without sorted subsets, naive and antigen-experienced compartments could not be conclusively compared. In older individuals, TCR beta diversity per million T cells was lower, falling roughly linearly with age.

With regard to this clonotype: Antigen specificity is unknown.

Through a sample-barcoded 5' primer and a J-beta primer mix, a second PCR was run for 7 to 11 cycles. MiXCR was run by TCRdb on the 5' RACE reads, yielding one entry per CDR3 protein. The sample carries 1.5 million to 1.9 million distinct CDR3 sequences, roughly two fifths recorded once. This clonotype originated in a woman aged 18-30 years in good health. This chain connects TRBV29-1 to TRBJ2-7; weak D call: TRBD2 (5 bases). The J call is doubtful: the DNA matches TRBJ2-5 better. Sequencing input: blood. The CDR3 nucleotides read TGCAGCGTTGATCCAATTAGCGTAGGGGAGACCCAGTACTTC. This gives the protein CSVDPISVGETQYF.